This passage covers 31 T cell receptor beta chains from one sample sequenced in a study of T cell responses to AZD1222 COVID-19 vaccine. Generated by immunoSEQ multiplex PCR, the TCRdb table keeps only in-frame clones and is missing some. Here the sample spans some 100,000 clones, 88% being singletons. The input for sequencing was peripheral blood, taken 28 days after the second AZD1222 dose. Receptors originate from an adult who received the AZD1222 COVID-19 vaccine.

This chain uses TRBV5-5 with TRBJ1-6; D unresolved. V shed 0 bases and J shed 5 bases, with 15 bases lying between them. CDR1 and CDR2 (germline): SGHKS, YYEKEE (reference sequence). CDR3 size: 17 residues. CDR3 sequence (DNA): TGTGCCAGCAGCTTGGCCGGCACCCCGACCAATAATTCACCCCTCCACTTT. Encoded protein: CASSLAGTPTNNSPLHF. Complete variable domain (other parts from reference TRBV5-5 and TRBJ1-6): DAGVTQSPTHLIKTRGQQVTLRCSPISGHKSVSWYQQVLGQGPQFIFQYYEKEERGRGNFPDRFSARQFPNYSSELNVNALLLGDSALYLCASSLAGTPTNNSPLHFGNGTRLTVT.

The chain carries TRBV18 and TRBJ1-1, with TRBD1 identical over 7 bases. CDR1 is KGHSH and CDR2 is LQKENI in the germline V gene. With V trimmed by 6 bases and J by 0 bases, 13 bases remained unmatched. The CDR3 has 17 amino acids. DNA for the CDR3: TGTGCCAGCTCGCCCCAAGGAGCAGGGGGTCTGAACACTGAAGCTTTCTTT. Translated: CASSPQGAGGLNTEAFF.

This sequence joins TRBV6-5 and TRBJ1-5, with 8 bases lining up with TRBD1. Germline V gene data show CDR1 as MNHEY and CDR2 as SVGAGI. J gave up 3 bases and V 2 bases, and 6 bases lay outside the gene matches. The length of the CDR3 is 16 residues. For the CDR3, the DNA is TGTGCCAGCAGTTACGTTGGGACAGGAGTCAATCAGCCCCAGCATTTT. Amino acid sequence: CASSYVGTGVNQPQHF.

Only a few counts were recorded for this clone. This chain connects TRBV4-3 to TRBJ2-3, with TRBD2 matching 9 bases. Germline assignment: CDR1 LGHNA and CDR2 YSLEER. Trimming cost V 4 bases and J 4 bases; bases outside gene matches: 12. The CDR3 totals 17 residues. The chain's CDR3 is CASSLGSREGPADTQYF. The CDR3 DNA follows: TGCGCCAGCAGCCTAGGGTCGCGGGAGGGCCCCGCAGATACGCAGTATTTT.

In this sample, this clone turned up once. The chain recombines TRBV29-1 with TRBJ1-2; 10 nucleotides align to TRBD1. Per the germline V gene, CDR1 is SQVTM and CDR2 is ANQGSEA. The CDR3 consists of 13 residues. After removal of 6 bases from V and 3 bases from J, the junction contained 4 bases not matched to a gene. The CDR3 DNA follows: TGCAGCGTCTCCGGGACAGGGGACTATGGCTACACCTTC. Protein: CSVSGTGDYGYTF.

The rearrangement uses TRBV5-6 and TRBJ2-2, with D hard to call. This CDR3 region has 14 residues. V was cut by 2 bases and J by 0 bases, with 5 bases left in between. The V gene's germline CDR1 is SGHDT and CDR2 YYEEEE. CDR3 protein: CASSFAPNTGELFF. In DNA, the CDR3 is TGTGCCAGCAGCTTTGCCCCGAACACCGGGGAGCTGTTTTTT.

The chain joins TRBV11-2 to TRBJ1-2; no clear D. The germline CDR1 and CDR2 sequences are SGHAT and FQNNGV. V shed 0 bases and J shed 8 bases, with 10 bases lying between them. This CDR3 comprises 13 residues. CDR3 region: CASSLEAAGGYTF. The CDR3 nucleotides are TGTGCCAGCAGCTTAGAGGCGGCTGGCGGCTACACCTTC.

The chain joins TRBV14 to TRBJ1-4; D call uncertain. CDR3 length: 12 residues. Trimming took 0 bases from V and 10 from J, leaving 6 bases between them. In germline, CDR1 is SGHDN, CDR2 FVKESK. DNA of the CDR3: TGTGCCAGCAGCCAAGATAGAATAAAACTGTTTTTT. Translated: CASSQDRIKLFF.

The chain employs TRBV7-9 and TRBJ2-5; TRBD1 agrees at 9 bases. CDR1 and CDR2 (germline): SEHNR, FQNEAQ (reference sequence). Unmatched junction bases numbered 6, after V lost 5 bases and J lost 2 bases. This CDR3 spans 15 amino acids. CDR3 loop: CASSGPTGGQETQYF. CDR3 DNA sequence: TGTGCCAGCAGCGGACCGACAGGGGGTCAAGAGACCCAGTACTTC.

This clone was picked up a small number of times. The J gene is TRBJ2-5, the V gene TRBV13; TRBD2 aligns across 10 bases. Trimming cost V 5 bases and J 3 bases; bases outside gene matches: 3. Germline V gene data show CDR1 as PRHDT and CDR2 as FYEKMQ (reference sequence). This CDR3 comprises 14 residues. CDR3 sequence (DNA): TGTGCCAGCAGCCACGGACTAGCGGAAGAGACCCAGTACTTC. Amino acids: CASSHGLAEETQYF. The full variable domain, its missing parts supplied by reference TRBV13 and TRBJ2-5, is AAGVIQSPRHLIKEKRETATLKCYPIPRHDTVYWYQQGPGQDPQFLISFYEKMQSDKGSIPDRFSAQQFSDYHSELNMSSLELGDSALYFCASSHGLAEETQYFGPGTRLLVL.

This clone was seen once. The chain combines TRBV18 with TRBJ1-1; D unresolved. V was shortened by 6 bases and J by 3 bases, with 14 bases between the two germline ends. The CDR3 consists of 14 residues. Germline CDR1 and CDR2: KGHSH and LQKENI. This chain's CDR3 is CASSRTRTDTEAFF. The CDR3 nucleotides are TGTGCCAGCTCCAGGACTCGAACGGACACTGAAGCTTTCTTT. Full variable domain (rest looked up from reference TRBV18 and TRBJ1-1): NAGVMQNPRHLVRRRGQEARLRCSPMKGHSHVYWYRQLPEEGLKFMVYLQKENIIDESGMPKERFSAEFPKEGPSILRIQQVVRGDSAAYFCASSRTRTDTEAFFGQGTRLTVV.

The rearrangement joins TRBV7-2 to TRBJ2-1; D is unresolved. CDR1 is SGHTA and CDR2 is FQGNSA in the germline V gene. The V gene lost 8 bases and the J gene lost 6 bases, with 11 bases spanning the gap. The CDR3 is 12 amino acids. The CDR3 loop reads CASDTISNEQFF. The DNA of the CDR3 is TGTGCCAGCGACACGATATCCAATGAGCAGTTCTTC.

The CDR3 DNA is TGTGCCAGTAGTCCCCGGGACCAATTTCGCGGGACCCAGTACTTC. Translated, it gives CASSPRDQFRGTQYF. The V and J genes are TRBV19 and TRBJ2-5; possibly TRBD1 or TRBD2 for D (5 bases each). The CDR3 is 15 amino acids. Per germline, CDR1 LNHDA and CDR2 SQIVND (reference sequence). V was pared by 5 bases and J by 7 bases, with 20 bases between.

A few counts support this clone. The chain employs TRBV6-2 or TRBV6-3 and TRBJ1-5, with D perhaps matching TRBD1 (5 bases). With 0 bases removed from V and 2 bases from J, the gap between germline ends came to 17 bases. Germline V gene lookup returns CDR1 MNHEY and CDR2 SVGEGT. This CDR3 spans 18 amino acids. CDR3 in amino acids: CASSYSPGPGVGNQPQHF. CDR3 coding DNA: TGTGCCAGCAGTTACTCCCCGGGGCCTGGAGTAGGCAATCAGCCCCAGCATTTT.

The rearrangement links TRBV5-1 to TRBJ1-5; 7 nucleotides agree with TRBD1. Trimming removed 1 base from V and 5 bases from J; junction bases left unmatched: 3. The CDR3 sequence is 14 residues long. Per germline, CDR1 SGHRS and CDR2 YFSETQ. The CDR3 sequence is CASSLSQGDQPQHF. Here the CDR3 DNA reads TGCGCCAGCAGCTTGAGCCAGGGGGATCAGCCCCAGCATTTT.

The gene calls are TRBV14 and TRBJ2-4, with 10 positions matching TRBD1. The CDR3 consists of 16 residues. Germline CDR1 reads SGHDN; CDR2 reads FVKESK. V lost 5 bases to trimming and J lost 1 base; unmatched junction nucleotides: 5. The DNA for the CDR3 is TGTGCCAGCAGCTCCCCGGGACAGGGGGCCAAAAACATTCAGTACTTC. It is translated as CASSSPGQGAKNIQYF. Full variable domain (missing parts from reference TRBV14 and TRBJ2-4): EAGVTQFPSHSVIEKGQTVTLRCDPISGHDNLYWYRRVMGKEIKFLLHFVKESKQDESGMPNNRFLAERTGGTYSTLKVQPAELEDSGVYFCASSSPGQGAKNIQYFGAGTRLSVL.

This chain links TRBV2 with TRBJ2-7, with D unclear. Germline loops: CDR1 SNHLY, CDR2 FYNNEI. CDR3 size: 14 residues. V lost 7 bases, J lost 3 bases, and 16 bases lay in between. As DNA, the CDR3 is TGTGCCAGCACCAAGGGTAACATGGACTACGAGCAGTACTTC. Translation: CASTKGNMDYEQYF.

A note on this clone: Different DNA sequences within this sample yield the same CDR3. The J gene is TRBJ1-2, the V gene TRBV7-2, with TRBD1 as a possible D gene (5 bases). The ends were cut back, 5 bases at V and 1 base at J, with 11 bases in the middle. CDR1 and CDR2 (germline): SGHTA, FQGNSA. The CDR3 sequence is 14 residues long. The CDR3 DNA reads TGTGCCAGCAGCCGCGACAGAGTTAACTATGGCTACACCTTC. Its translation: CASSRDRVNYGYTF.

The chain is built from TRBV9 and TRBJ2-2, with TRBD2 identical over 11 bases. Germline V gene lookup returns CDR1 SGDLS and CDR2 YYNGEE. J lost 7 bases, V lost 4 bases, and 12 bases had no gene match. The CDR3 spans 17 residues. The chain's CDR3 is CASSPHIAGGPIGELFF. The CDR3 nucleotides are TGTGCCAGCAGCCCCCATATAGCGGGAGGGCCCATCGGGGAGCTGTTTTTT.

On this clone itself: Germline is not matched at one junction end, which may reflect a read error. The rearrangement links TRBV5-5 to TRBJ1-1; possible D gene TRBD1, 5 bases. The CDR3 has 13 amino acids. Germline CDR1 SGHKS, CDR2 YYEKEE (reference sequence). The CDR3 DNA follows: TGTGCCGGCAGCTTCATCGGGGGCACTGAAGCTTTCTTT. Its translation: CAGSFIGGTEAFF.

This rearrangement joins TRBV5-4 to TRBJ2-1; 12 nucleotides line up with TRBD1. Germline CDR1 and CDR2: SGHNT and YYREEE (reference sequence). The J segment lost 9 bases and the V segment lost 1 base, leaving 5 bases of the junction unmatched. The CDR3 sequence is 15 residues long. CDR3 sequence: CASSLIGTGGFEQFF. In DNA, the CDR3 is TGTGCCAGCAGCTTGATCGGGACAGGGGGCTTTGAGCAGTTCTTC.

The CDR3 DNA reads as TGTGCCAGCAGCGGGGGCCGGGACAGCACCTACGAGCAGTACTTC. This sequence encodes CASSGGRDSTYEQYF. V is TRBV5-5 and J is TRBJ2-7, with 7 positions matching TRBD1. Germline V gene sequence: CDR1 SGHKS, CDR2 YYEKEE (reference sequence). V trimming: 4 bases; J trimming: 2 bases; junction bases outside the gene matches: 9. The CDR3 consists of 15 residues.

The CDR3 DNA reads TGTGCCAGCAGCTTAGCAGCGGGGGCCGGGGGGGAGCAGTACTTC. It is translated as CASSLAAGAGGEQYF. The chain has TRBV7-6 and TRBJ2-7; 8 nucleotides align to TRBD2. V lost 0 bases to trimming and J lost 7 bases; unmatched junction nucleotides: 8. This CDR3 comprises 15 residues. Per the germline V gene, CDR1 is SGHVS and CDR2 is FNYEAQ.

The chain has TRBV5-3 and TRBJ2-3, with 7 positions matching TRBD2. TRBV5-3 is annotated as an ORF whose role is uncertain. The V segment lost 8 bases and the J segment 1 base; nucleotides outside the gene matches: 13. This CDR3 is built from 16 residues. The CDR3 here is CASDWTSPMGTDTQYF. CDR3 nucleotides: TGTGCCAGCGACTGGACTAGTCCTATGGGCACAGATACGCAGTATTTT.

The chain recombines TRBV7-3 with TRBJ2-1; D is possibly TRBD2 (5 bases). The CDR3 spans 13 residues. Germline CDR1 is SGHTA and CDR2 is FQGTGA. V was trimmed by 8 bases and J by 7 bases, leaving 15 bases between them. CDR3 region: CASGAELANEQFF. The CDR3 DNA sequence: TGTGCCAGCGGAGCGGAGCTTGCTAATGAGCAGTTCTTC.

The CDR3 loop reads CASSDKYRDTHETATHMNTEAFF. The CDR3 DNA reads as TGTGCCAGCAGCGATAAATATAGGGATACGCACGAAACCGCGACCCACATGAACACTGAAGCTTTCTTT. V gene TRBV21-1 combines with J gene TRBJ1-1. TRBV21-1 is listed as a pseudogene. The CDR3 is made up of 23 amino acids.

V usage is TRBV14 and J usage is TRBJ2-7; D gene unclear. V was clipped by 5 bases and J by 7 bases, with 18 bases between them. CDR1 and CDR2 from the germline V gene are SGHDN and FVKESK. The CDR3 consists of 14 residues. CDR3 DNA sequence: TGTGCCAGCAGCTATGCAATATTGACTGGGGAGCAGTACTTC. Encoded protein: CASSYAILTGEQYF.

The count of this clone is one. In DNA form, the CDR3 reads TGTGCCAGCAGCGTGGGGGGAGGCCATCAGCCCCAGCATTTT. Its translation: CASSVGGGHQPQHF. The chain recombines TRBV7-2 with TRBJ1-5, with D tentatively TRBD1 (5 bases). The V and J ends lost 5 bases and 5 bases respectively, with 13 bases between them. CDR1 is SGHTA, CDR2 FQGNSA, per germline. The CDR3 length is 14 residues.

The chain joins TRBV2 to TRBJ2-2; 8 nucleotides match TRBD1. Per the germline V gene, CDR1 is SNHLY and CDR2 is FYNNEI. The CDR3 extends over 16 amino acids. V gave up 7 bases and J gave up 9 bases; unmatched junction bases: 16. The CDR3 DNA reads as TGTGCCAGCATCGACTCGACCGGGACAGGAGGAAGGGAGCTGTTTTTT. It translates to CASIDSTGTGGRELFF.

The chain employs TRBV6-5 and TRBJ1-5; the D is unclear. V was trimmed by 2 bases and J by 7 bases, leaving 9 bases between them. This CDR3 comprises 13 residues. Germline V CDR1 and CDR2: MNHEY, SVGAGI. CDR3: CASSYGVEQPQHF. In nucleotides, the CDR3 is TGTGCCAGCAGTTACGGGGTGGAGCAGCCCCAGCATTTT.

This clone occurred once. J is TRBJ2-1 and V is TRBV6-5; D may be TRBD2 (6 bases). In germline, CDR1 is MNHEY, CDR2 SVGAGI. The CDR3 spans 14 residues. V was clipped by 6 bases and J by 4 bases, with 13 bases between them. CDR3: CASRWIAEYNEQFF. CDR3 nucleotides: TGTGCCAGCAGATGGATAGCGGAGTACAATGAGCAGTTCTTC.